This T cell receptor beta chain is drawn from a study of T cell responses to AZD1222 COVID-19 vaccine. Assay: immunoSEQ multiplex PCR; the TCRdb copy retains only in-frame clones and omits some. Here the sample spans around 150,000 clones, less than 95% being singletons. CDR1 is SQVTM and CDR2 is ANQGSEA in the germline V gene. V lost 8 bases and J lost 8, with 18 bases in between. This CDR3 contains 12 residues. The gene calls are TRBV29-1 and TRBJ1-2; possibly TRBD1 for D (5 bases). The source is an adult in good health. The input for sequencing was peripheral blood, taken on day 0 of AZD1222 vaccination. CDR3 protein: CSPQAGDGGYTF. CDR3 nucleotides: TGCAGCCCCCAAGCGGGGGATGGAGGCTACACCTTC.